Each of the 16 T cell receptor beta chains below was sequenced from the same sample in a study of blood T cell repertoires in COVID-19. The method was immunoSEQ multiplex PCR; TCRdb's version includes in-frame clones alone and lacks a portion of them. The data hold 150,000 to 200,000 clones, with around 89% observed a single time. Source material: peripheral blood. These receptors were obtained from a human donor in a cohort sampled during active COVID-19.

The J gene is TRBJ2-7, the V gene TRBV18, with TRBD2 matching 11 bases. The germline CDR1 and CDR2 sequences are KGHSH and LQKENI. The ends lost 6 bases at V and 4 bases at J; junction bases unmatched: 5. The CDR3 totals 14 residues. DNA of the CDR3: TGTGCCAGCTCCGTAGCGGGGGGGCTGTACGAGCAGTACTTC. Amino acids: CASSVAGGLYEQYF.

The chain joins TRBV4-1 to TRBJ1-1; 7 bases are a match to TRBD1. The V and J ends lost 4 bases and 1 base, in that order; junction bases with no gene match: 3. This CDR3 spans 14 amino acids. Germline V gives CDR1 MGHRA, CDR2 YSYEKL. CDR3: CASSPTGPNTEAFF. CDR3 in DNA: TGCGCCAGCAGCCCGACAGGGCCGAACACTGAAGCTTTCTTT.

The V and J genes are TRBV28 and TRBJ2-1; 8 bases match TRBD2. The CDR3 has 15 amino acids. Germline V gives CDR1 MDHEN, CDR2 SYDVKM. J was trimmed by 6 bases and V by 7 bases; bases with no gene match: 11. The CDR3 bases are TGTGCCAGCACCGGGGGGGGGACTACTGCCAATGAGCAGTTCTTC. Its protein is CASTGGGTTANEQFF. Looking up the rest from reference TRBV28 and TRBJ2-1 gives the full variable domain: DVKVTQSSRYLVKRTGEKVFLECVQDMDHENMFWYRQDPGLGLRLIYFSYDVKMKEKGDIPEGYSVSREKKERFSLILESASTNQTSMYLCASTGGGTTANEQFFGPGTRLTVL.

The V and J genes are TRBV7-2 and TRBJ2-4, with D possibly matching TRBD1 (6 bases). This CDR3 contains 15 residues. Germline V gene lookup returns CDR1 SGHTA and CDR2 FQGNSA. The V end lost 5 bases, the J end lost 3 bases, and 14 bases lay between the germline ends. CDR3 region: CASSNPTGVKNIQYF. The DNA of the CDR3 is TGTGCCAGCAGCAACCCGACAGGCGTCAAAAACATTCAGTACTTC.

In nucleotides, the CDR3 is TGCGCCAGCAGCCAAGAGGGGACAGTCTCTGGAAACACCATATATTTT. It is translated as CASSQEGTVSGNTIYF. The J gene is TRBJ1-3, the V gene TRBV4-1, with TRBD1 matching 7 bases. The junction had 2 bases not matched to a gene; V was cut back by 0 bases and J by 0 bases. The CDR3 totals 16 residues. Germline V gene data show CDR1 as MGHRA and CDR2 as YSYEKL.

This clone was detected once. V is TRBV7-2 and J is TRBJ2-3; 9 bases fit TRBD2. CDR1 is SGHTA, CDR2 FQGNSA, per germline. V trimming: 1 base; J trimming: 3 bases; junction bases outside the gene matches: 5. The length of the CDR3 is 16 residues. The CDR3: CASSLVSSGVTDTQYF. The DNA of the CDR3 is TGTGCCAGCAGCTTAGTGTCTAGCGGGGTGACAGATACGCAGTATTTT.

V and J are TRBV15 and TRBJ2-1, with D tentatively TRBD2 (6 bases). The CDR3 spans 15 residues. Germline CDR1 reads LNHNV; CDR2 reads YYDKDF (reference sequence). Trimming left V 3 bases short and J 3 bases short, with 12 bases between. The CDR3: CATSSRDFIYNEQFF. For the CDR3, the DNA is TGTGCCACCAGCAGCCGGGACTTCATCTACAATGAGCAGTTCTTC. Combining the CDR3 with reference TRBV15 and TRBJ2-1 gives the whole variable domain DAMVIQNPRYQVTQFGKPVTLSCSQTLNHNVMYWYQQKSSQAPKLLFHYYDKDFNNEADTPDNFQSRRPNTSFCFLDIRSPGLGDTAMYLCATSSRDFIYNEQFFGPGTRLTVL.

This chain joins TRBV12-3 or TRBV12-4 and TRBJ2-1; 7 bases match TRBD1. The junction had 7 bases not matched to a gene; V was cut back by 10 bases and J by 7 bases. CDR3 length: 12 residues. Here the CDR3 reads CATRQGLNEQFF. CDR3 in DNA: TGTGCCACCCGACAGGGATTGAATGAGCAGTTCTTC.

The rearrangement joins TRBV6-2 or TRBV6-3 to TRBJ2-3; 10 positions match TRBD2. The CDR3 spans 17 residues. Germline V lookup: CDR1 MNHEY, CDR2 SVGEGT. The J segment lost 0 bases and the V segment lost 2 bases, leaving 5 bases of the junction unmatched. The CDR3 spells CASSYDRTSGSTDTQYF. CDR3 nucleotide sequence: TGTGCCAGCAGTTACGACCGGACTAGCGGTAGCACAGATACGCAGTATTTT.

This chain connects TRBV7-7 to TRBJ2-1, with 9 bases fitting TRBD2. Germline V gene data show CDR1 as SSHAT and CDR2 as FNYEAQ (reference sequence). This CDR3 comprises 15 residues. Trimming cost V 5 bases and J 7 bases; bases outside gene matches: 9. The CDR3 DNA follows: TGTGCCAGCAGCCTGGCGGCGGGAGGGGTTAATGAGCAGTTCTTC. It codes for CASSLAAGGVNEQFF.

The CDR3 nucleotides are TGTGCCAGCAGCTTGGAAATCGCTAGCTACGAGCAGTACTTC. This sequence encodes CASSLEIASYEQYF. The gene calls are TRBV5-4 and TRBJ2-7; D not resolved. The CDR3 runs to 14 residues. V lost 0 bases to trimming and J lost 3 bases, with 10 bases between them. Per the germline V gene, CDR1 is SGHNT and CDR2 is YYREEE (reference sequence). Variable domain in full (rest from reference TRBV5-4 and TRBJ2-7): ETGVTQSPTHLIKTRGQQVTLRCSSQSGHNTVSWYQQALGQGPQFIFQYYREEENGRGNFPPRFSGLQFPNYSSELNVNALELDDSALYLCASSLEIASYEQYFGPGTRLTVT.

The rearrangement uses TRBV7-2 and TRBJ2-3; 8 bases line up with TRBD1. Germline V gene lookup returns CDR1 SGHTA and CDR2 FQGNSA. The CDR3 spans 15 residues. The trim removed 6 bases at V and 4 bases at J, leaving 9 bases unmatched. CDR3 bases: TGTGCCAGCAGTTCCGTCAGGGGGCGCGCAGATACGCAGTATTTT. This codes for CASSSVRGRADTQYF.

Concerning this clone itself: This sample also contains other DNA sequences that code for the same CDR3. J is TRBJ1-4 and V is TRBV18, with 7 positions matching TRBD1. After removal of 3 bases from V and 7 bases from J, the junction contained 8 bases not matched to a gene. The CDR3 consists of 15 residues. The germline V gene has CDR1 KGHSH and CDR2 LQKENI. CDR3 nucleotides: TGTGCCAGCTCACCTCGGACAGGCGATGGTGAAAAACTGTTTTTT. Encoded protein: CASSPRTGDGEKLFF.

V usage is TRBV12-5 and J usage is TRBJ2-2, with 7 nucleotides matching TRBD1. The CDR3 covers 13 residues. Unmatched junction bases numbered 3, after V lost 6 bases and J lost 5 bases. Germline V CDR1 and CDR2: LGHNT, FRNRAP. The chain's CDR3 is CASGDRETGELFF. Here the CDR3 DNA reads TGTGCTAGTGGAGACAGGGAGACCGGGGAGCTGTTTTTT.

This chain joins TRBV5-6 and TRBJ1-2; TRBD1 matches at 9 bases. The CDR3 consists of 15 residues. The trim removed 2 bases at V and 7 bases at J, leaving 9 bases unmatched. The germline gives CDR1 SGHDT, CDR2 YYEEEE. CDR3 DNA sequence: TGTGCCAGCAGCTTAATACAGGGGGCGATCTCTGGCTACACCTTC. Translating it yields CASSLIQGAISGYTF.

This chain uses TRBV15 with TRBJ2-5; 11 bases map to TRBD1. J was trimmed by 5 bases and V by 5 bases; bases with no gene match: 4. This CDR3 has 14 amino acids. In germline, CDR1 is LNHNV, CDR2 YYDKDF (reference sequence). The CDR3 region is CATSWTGGGETQYF. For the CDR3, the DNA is TGTGCCACCAGCTGGACAGGGGGCGGGGAGACCCAGTACTTC. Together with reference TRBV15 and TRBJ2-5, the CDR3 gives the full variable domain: DAMVIQNPRYQVTQFGKPVTLSCSQTLNHNVMYWYQQKSSQAPKLLFHYYDKDFNNEADTPDNFQSRRPNTSFCFLDIRSPGLGDTAMYLCATSWTGGGETQYFGPGTRLLVL.